This entry features one T cell receptor (beta chain) sequence. Its antigen is currently not known. There are no base qualities to consult, and no much larger clone falls within one base. Separate from the roughly 650-subject first cohort, the validation cohort of 95 to 150 subjects was the group to which the donors belonged. This record comes from a study of cytomegalovirus exposure and HLA in healthy donors (dated by TCRdb to 2017 to 2019). Background on the whole study: According to a later analysis, the 120 or so validation repertoires were produced on the same platform as the approximately 610 repertoires of the first cohort. The study combined high-throughput TCR immunosequencing, statistical association of individual TCRs with disease status, and machine learning to predict cytomegalovirus infection status. The study aimed to test whether cataloging public T cell receptors could reveal signatures of past pathogen exposure. Along with the approximately 700-subject first cohort, a separate validation cohort of over a hundred different subjects was used.

At the junction V is shortened by 5 bases and J by 0 bases, with 17 bases in between. The germline V gene (reference sequence) gives CDR1 as LNHDA and CDR2 as SQIVND. Taken from cysteine to phenylalanine, the CDR3 has 17 residues. The kept DNA is CDR3 alone, 51 bases in frame from the first base. Receptor amplification or capture employed the immunoSEQ multiplex PCR assay. Per the source publication's procedure: A statistical classification framework was built for diagnosing cytomegalovirus status from the catalog of TCR beta chain sequences. TCRdb's version of the immuneACCESS table is confined to in-frame rearrangements and falls short of the full clone set. An unresolved V gene accounts for under half of the shortfall where checked; the remainder is of unknown origin. V and J calls and clone size follow that table, whereas D and trimming were derived from the DNA. This sample lists about 86,000 clones; 85% to 95% were detected once. In total, the top ten clones hold about 0.7% of the sample.

Overall results and qualifications from the work: In both the original and validation cohorts, the classifier was reported to diagnose cytomegalovirus status with high specificity and sensitivity. The validation cohort had no HLA typing available for a later analysis, so co-occurrence within that cohort was assessed over all 130 or so repertoires. Most TCR sequences were seen in very few donors, while some public TCRs were found in many individuals. A total of about 150 TCR beta chains were listed by the study as associated with cytomegalovirus. Of the cluster scores, around 95% were above 0 in a later analysis, which found that TCRs clustered in the first cohort also tended to co-occur in the approximately 110 validation repertoires. It was suggested by the authors that the approach could potentially be generalized to other disease states and immunological phenotypes. In vitro tests confirmed that a few of the cytomegalovirus-associated TCR beta chains recognize cytomegalovirus antigens.

Recombination linked TRBV19 to TRBJ1-5; matching of 5 bases hints at TRBD1 as the D gene. The sequenced sample was PBMCs. This sequence originates from a man aged 18 to 29 in good health and CMV-seronegative. Here the CDR3 is given as CASSSGPGGNSNQPQHF. The DNA is as follows: TGTGCCAGTAGTTCGGGACCGGGAGGGAATAGCAATCAGCCCCAGCATTTT.